A single sample gave rise to the 9 T cell receptor beta chains below, sequenced in a study of shared clonotypes between healthy human individuals. Clones were read by immunoSEQ multiplex PCR, and TCRdb kept only the in-frame ones, dropping some. This table has hundreds of thousands of clones, 95% to 97% appearing once. Sequencing was performed on naive CD4+ T cells sorted from blood. Subset in this sample: CD45RA+ positively selected. All receptors derive from a woman aged 25 to 45 in good health.

V usage is TRBV5-5 and J usage is TRBJ2-2, with 10 positions matching TRBD1. The CDR3 has 16 residues. Trimming at V came to 5 bases and at J to 2 bases, leaving 6 bases not matched to a gene. CDR1 and CDR2 (germline): SGHKS, YYEKEE (reference sequence). The CDR3 DNA sequence: TGTGCCAGCAGTCGACAGGGGGCGCGTAACACCGGGGAGCTGTTTTTT. This encodes CASSRQGARNTGELFF.

This rearrangement joins TRBV10-3 to TRBJ2-5; D gene uncertain. Trimming removed 2 bases from V and 5 bases from J, with 12 bases in between. Germline V gene data show CDR1 as ENHRY and CDR2 as SYGVKD. CDR3 size: 14 residues. CDR3 protein: CAISETEYGETQYF. In nucleotides, the CDR3 is TGTGCCATCAGTGAGACCGAGTATGGTGAGACCCAGTACTTC.

The chain employs TRBV10-3 and TRBJ2-7; 8 bases align to TRBD2. Germline V lookup: CDR1 ENHRY, CDR2 SYGVKD. With 0 bases clipped from V and 2 bases from J, the junction kept 9 bases outside the gene matches. The CDR3 has 17 residues. The CDR3 loop is CAISESTGGLVTYEQYF. CDR3 coding DNA: TGTGCCATCAGTGAGTCGACGGGGGGACTAGTTACCTACGAGCAGTACTTC.

The rearrangement uses TRBV5-1 and TRBJ2-1; D may be TRBD2 (7 bases). Trimming removed 6 bases from V and 1 base from J, with 17 bases in between. Germline CDR1 and CDR2: SGHRS and YFSETQ. The CDR3 contains 16 residues. This chain's CDR3 is CASTLWEGGSYNEQFF. As DNA, the CDR3 is TGCGCCAGCACTCTATGGGAGGGGGGATCCTACAATGAGCAGTTCTTC.

The rearrangement uses TRBV10-3 and TRBJ2-3; D possibly uses TRBD1 or TRBD2 (6 bases each). Trimming removed 10 bases at V and 6 bases at J, with 29 bases between. CDR3 length equals 17 residues. Germline loops: CDR1 ENHRY, CDR2 SYGVKD. CDR3 region: CATARTTIPGAADTQYF. In DNA, the CDR3 is TGTGCCACCGCTAGGACCACTATACCGGGGGCGGCGGATACGCAGTATTTT.

This rearrangement joins TRBV7-2 to TRBJ2-7; TRBD2 agrees at 9 bases. This CDR3 has 19 amino acids. Losses at the gene ends were 5 bases for V and 0 bases for J; bases not matched to a gene: 17. Germline V gene data show CDR1 as SGHTA and CDR2 as FQGNSA. This CDR3 is CASSGQLAGVAPISYEQYF. CDR3 sequence (DNA): TGTGCCAGCAGCGGGCAACTAGCGGGCGTCGCACCCATCTCCTACGAGCAGTACTTC.

The gene calls are TRBV9 and TRBJ2-6; 10 nucleotides align to TRBD1. The V gene end was trimmed by 3 bases and the J gene end by 2 bases; junction bases not matched to a gene: 8. The CDR3 is 18 amino acids. Germline assignment: CDR1 SGDLS and CDR2 YYNGEE. CDR3 amino acids: CASSAHGTGVPGANVLTF. The CDR3 nucleotides read TGTGCCAGCAGCGCCCACGGGACAGGGGTGCCTGGGGCCAACGTCCTGACTTTC.

V and J are TRBV28 and TRBJ1-4; D ambiguous. Germline V gene data show CDR1 as MDHEN and CDR2 as SYDVKM. Between the trimmed V and J ends, which lost 7 bases and 6 bases, there was a span of 9 bases. The CDR3 loop spans 12 amino acids. The CDR3, as DNA: TGTGCCAGCATTGGTGGGGATGAAAAACTGTTTTTT. It translates to CASIGGDEKLFF.

The chain combines TRBV11-2 with TRBJ2-1; a weak D match, TRBD2 (5 bases). The CDR3 runs 16 residues. CDR1 is SGHAT, CDR2 FQNNGV, per germline. V was clipped by 1 base and J by 0 bases, with 10 bases between them. Here the CDR3 reads CASSLGDYSSYNEQFF. For the CDR3, the DNA is TGTGCCAGCAGCTTAGGAGACTACAGCTCCTACAATGAGCAGTTCTTC.